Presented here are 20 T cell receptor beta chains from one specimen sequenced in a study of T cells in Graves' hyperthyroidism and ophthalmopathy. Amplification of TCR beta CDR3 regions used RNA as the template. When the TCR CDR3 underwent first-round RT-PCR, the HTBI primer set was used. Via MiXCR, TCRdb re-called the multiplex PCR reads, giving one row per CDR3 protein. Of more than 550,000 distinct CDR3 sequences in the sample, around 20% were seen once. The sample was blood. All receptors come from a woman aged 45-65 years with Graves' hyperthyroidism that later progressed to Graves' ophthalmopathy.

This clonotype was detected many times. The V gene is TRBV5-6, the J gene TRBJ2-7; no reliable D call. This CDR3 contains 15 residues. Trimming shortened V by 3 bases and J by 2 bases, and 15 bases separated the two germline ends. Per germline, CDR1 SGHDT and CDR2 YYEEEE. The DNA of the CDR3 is TGTGCCAGCAGCTCACGTAACACTGGAGCCTACGAGCAGTACTTC. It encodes CASSSRNTGAYEQYF. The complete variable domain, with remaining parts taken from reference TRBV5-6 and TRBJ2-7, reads DAGVTQSPTHLIKTRGQQVTLRCSPKSGHDTVSWYQQALGQGPQFIFQYYEEEERQRGNFPDRFSGHQFPNYSSELNVNALLLGDSALYLCASSSRNTGAYEQYFGPGTRLTVT.

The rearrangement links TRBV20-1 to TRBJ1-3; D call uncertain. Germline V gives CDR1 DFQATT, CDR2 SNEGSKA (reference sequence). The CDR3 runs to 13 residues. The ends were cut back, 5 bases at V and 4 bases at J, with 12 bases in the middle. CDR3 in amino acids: CSAAAVSGNTIYF. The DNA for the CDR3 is TGCAGTGCTGCGGCCGTGTCCGGAAACACCATATATTTT.

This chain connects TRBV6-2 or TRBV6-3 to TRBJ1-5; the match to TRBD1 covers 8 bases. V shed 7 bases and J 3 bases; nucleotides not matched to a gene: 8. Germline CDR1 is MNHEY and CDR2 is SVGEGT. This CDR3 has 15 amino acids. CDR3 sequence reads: CASNAGGPNNQPQHF. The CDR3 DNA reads TGTGCCAGCAATGCAGGGGGCCCAAACAATCAGCCCCAGCATTTT.

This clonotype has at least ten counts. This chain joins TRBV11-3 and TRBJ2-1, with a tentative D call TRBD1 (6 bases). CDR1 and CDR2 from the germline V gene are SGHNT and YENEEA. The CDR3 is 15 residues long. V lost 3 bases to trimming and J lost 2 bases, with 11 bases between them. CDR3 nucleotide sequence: TGTGCCAGCAGCTTGACACAGGGACCCTACAATGAGCAGTTCTTC. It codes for CASSLTQGPYNEQFF.

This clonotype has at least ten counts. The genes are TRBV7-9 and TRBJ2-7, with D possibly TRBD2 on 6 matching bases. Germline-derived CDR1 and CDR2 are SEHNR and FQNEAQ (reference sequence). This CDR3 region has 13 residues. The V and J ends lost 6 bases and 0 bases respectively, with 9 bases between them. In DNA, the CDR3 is TGTGCCAGCAGACCGGGAGCCTCCTACGAGCAGTACTTC. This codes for CASRPGASYEQYF. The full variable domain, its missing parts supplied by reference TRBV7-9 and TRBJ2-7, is DTGVSQNPRHKITKRGQNVTFRCDPISEHNRLYWYRQTLGQGPEFLTYFQNEAQLEKSRLLSDRFSAERPKGSFSTLEIQRTEQGDSAMYLCASRPGASYEQYFGPGTRLTVT.

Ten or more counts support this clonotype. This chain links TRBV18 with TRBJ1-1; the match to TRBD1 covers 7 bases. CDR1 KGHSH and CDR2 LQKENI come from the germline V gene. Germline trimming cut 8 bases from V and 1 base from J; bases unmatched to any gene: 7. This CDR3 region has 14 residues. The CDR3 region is CASARQGKNTEAFF. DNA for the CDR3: TGTGCCAGCGCAAGACAGGGTAAGAACACTGAAGCTTTCTTT. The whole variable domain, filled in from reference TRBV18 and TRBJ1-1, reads NAGVMQNPRHLVRRRGQEARLRCSPMKGHSHVYWYRQLPEEGLKFMVYLQKENIIDESGMPKERFSAEFPKEGPSILRIQQVVRGDSAAYFCASARQGKNTEAFFGQGTRLTVV.

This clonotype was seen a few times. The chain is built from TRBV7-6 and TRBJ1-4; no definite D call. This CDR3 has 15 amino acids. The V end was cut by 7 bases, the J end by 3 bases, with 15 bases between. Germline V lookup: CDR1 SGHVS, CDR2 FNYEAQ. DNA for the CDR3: TGTGCCAGCACCCTAGGTTCAGGCTCTAATGAAAAACTGTTTTTT. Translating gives CASTLGSGSNEKLFF.

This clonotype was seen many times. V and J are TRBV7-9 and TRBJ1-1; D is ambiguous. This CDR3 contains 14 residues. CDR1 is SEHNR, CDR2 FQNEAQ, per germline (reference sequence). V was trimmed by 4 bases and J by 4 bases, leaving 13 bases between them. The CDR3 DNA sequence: TGTGCCAGCAGCTACGCCCTAGTGGTCACTGAAGCTTTCTTT. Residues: CASSYALVVTEAFF.

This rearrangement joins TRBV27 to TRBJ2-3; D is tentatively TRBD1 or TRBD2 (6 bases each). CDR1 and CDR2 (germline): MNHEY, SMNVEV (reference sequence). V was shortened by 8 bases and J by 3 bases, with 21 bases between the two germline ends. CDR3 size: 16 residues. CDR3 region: CASAWRAGALTDTQYF. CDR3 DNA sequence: TGTGCCAGCGCCTGGAGGGCAGGGGCCCTGACAGATACGCAGTATTTT.

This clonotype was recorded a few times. Written as DNA, the CDR3 is TGTGCCAGCAGCTTGACGGGGGGGGGAGATACGCAGTATTTT. Translation gives CASSLTGGGDTQYF. The chain joins TRBV5-5 to TRBJ2-3; 8 bases map to TRBD2. From germline, CDR1 is SGHKS and CDR2 YYEKEE (reference sequence). V trimming: 1 base; J trimming: 5 bases; junction bases outside the gene matches: 3. The CDR3 has 14 amino acids.

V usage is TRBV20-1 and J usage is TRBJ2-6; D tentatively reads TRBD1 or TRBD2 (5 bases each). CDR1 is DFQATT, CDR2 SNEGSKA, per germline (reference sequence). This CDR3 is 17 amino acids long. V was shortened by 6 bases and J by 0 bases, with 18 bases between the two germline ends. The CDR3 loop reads CSARGRSGLSGANVLTF. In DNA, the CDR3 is TGCAGTGCACGGGGACGGAGCGGTCTCTCTGGGGCCAACGTCCTGACTTTC.

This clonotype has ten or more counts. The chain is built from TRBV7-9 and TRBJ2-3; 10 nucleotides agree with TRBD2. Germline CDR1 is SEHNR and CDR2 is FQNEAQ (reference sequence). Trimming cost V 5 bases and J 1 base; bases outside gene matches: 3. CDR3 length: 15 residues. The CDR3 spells CASSALAGGTDTQYF. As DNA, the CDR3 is TGTGCCAGCAGCGCCCTAGCGGGGGGCACAGATACGCAGTATTTT.

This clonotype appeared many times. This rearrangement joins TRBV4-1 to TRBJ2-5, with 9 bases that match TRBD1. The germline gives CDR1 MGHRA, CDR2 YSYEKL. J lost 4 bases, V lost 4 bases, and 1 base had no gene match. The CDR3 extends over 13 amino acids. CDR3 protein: CASSLGQGETQYF. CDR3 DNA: TGCGCCAGCAGCCTGGGACAGGGAGAGACCCAGTACTTC.

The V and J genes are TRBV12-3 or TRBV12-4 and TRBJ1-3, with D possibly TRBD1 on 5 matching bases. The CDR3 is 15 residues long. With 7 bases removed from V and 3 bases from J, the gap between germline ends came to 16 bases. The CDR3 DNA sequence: TGTGCCAGCACCCCGCCAGGGTTAGGTGGAAACACCATATATTTT. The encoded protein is CASTPPGLGGNTIYF.

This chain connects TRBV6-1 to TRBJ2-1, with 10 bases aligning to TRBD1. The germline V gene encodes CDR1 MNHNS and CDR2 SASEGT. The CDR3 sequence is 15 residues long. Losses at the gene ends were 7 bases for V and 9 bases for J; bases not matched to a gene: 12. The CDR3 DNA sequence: TGTGCCAGCAACCACAAGGGGACAGGGGTTGGTGAGCAGTTCTTC. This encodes CASNHKGTGVGEQFF.

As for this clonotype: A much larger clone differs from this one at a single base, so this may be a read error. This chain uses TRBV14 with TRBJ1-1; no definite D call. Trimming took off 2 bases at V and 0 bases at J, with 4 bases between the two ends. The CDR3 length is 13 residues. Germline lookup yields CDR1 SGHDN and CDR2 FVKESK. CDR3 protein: CASSQMLNTEAFF. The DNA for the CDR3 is TGTGCCAGCAGCCAAATGTTGAACACTGAAGCTTTCTTT.

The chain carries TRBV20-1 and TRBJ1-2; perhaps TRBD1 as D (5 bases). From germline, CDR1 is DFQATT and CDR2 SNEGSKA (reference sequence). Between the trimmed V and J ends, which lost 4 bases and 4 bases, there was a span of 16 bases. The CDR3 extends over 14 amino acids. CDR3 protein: CSAKTLTAGYGYTF. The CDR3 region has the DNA TGCAGTGCTAAGACATTGACAGCCGGCTATGGCTACACCTTC.

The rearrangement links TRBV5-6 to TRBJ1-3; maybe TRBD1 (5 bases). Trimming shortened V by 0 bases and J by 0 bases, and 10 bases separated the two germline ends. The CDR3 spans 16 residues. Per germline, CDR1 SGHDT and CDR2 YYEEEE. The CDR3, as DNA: TGTGCCAGCAGCTTGGCCGACAGCTACTCTGGAAACACCATATATTTT. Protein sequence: CASSLADSYSGNTIYF.

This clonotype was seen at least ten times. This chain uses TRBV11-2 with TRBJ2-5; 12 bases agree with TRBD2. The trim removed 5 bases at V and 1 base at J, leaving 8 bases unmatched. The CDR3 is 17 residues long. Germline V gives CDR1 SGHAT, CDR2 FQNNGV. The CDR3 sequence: CASSASSGGALQETQYF. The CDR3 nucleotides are TGTGCCAGCAGCGCCTCTAGCGGGGGGGCCCTCCAAGAGACCCAGTACTTC.

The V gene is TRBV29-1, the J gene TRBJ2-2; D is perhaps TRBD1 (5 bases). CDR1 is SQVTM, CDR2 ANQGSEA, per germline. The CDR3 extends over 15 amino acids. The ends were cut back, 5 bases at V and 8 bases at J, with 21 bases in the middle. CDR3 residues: CSVRVLDKSTGELFF. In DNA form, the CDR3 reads TGCAGCGTTCGAGTTTTGGACAAAAGCACGGGGGAGCTGTTTTTT.